This T cell receptor (beta chain) emerged from a study of cytomegalovirus exposure and HLA in healthy donors. CDR1 is MNHNY and CDR2 is SVGAGI in the germline V gene (reference sequence). Between the trimmed V and J ends, which lost 6 bases and 6 bases, there was a span of 11 bases. The CDR3 is made up of 12 amino acids. Study-wide results and caveats: Highly shared variants forming one cluster were likely a sequencing artifact.

As concerns this clone: The antigen remains unidentified.

The PCR made use of 60 Vbeta and 13 Jbeta primers. Only in-frame clones appear in the TCRdb table, and some are missing; sequencing was by immunoSEQ multiplex PCR. The sample has about 250,000 clones, around 90% seen once; the top ten hold approximately 1.5%. The sequence was collected from a girl aged 2-15 years in good health and CMV-seronegative. V is TRBV6-6 and J is TRBJ1-2, with unresolved D. Sequenced input: PBMCs. DNA for the CDR3: TGTGCCAGCAGCATCCGGGAGGATGGCTACACCTTC. Amino acids: CASSIREDGYTF.